This TCR beta chain was documented in a study of blood T cell repertoires in COVID-19. Turning to the study itself: Samples came from the United States, Italy and Spain, spanning acute and convalescent COVID-19.

With 6 bases clipped from V and 6 bases from J, the junction kept 3 bases outside the gene matches. The CDR3 extends over 11 amino acids. Germline CDR1 SQVTM, CDR2 ANQGSEA. Method: immunoSEQ multiplex PCR; TCRdb's copy keeps in-frame clones and lacks some. In the table there are about 170,000 clones, 88% of which are singletons. The origin of this receptor is a man between 45 and 60 years old who had recovered from COVID-19. This chain uses TRBV29-1 with TRBJ2-3; 7 bases map to TRBD2. The source material was peripheral blood. The CDR3, as DNA: TGCAGCGTGGGGGAGGGGGATACGCAGTATTTT. It yields the protein CSVGEGDTQYF.